This TCR beta chain is from a study of T cell responses to AZD1222 COVID-19 vaccine. Study information: Researchers grouped second doses given at about 4 or about 12 weeks into one pool.

Study conclusions and caveats: Of the AZD1222 recipients, only 5 or 6 were seropositive at baseline. Donors were mostly white British, more females; clonal diversity possibly underestimated.

Details on this clone: The target antigen is unknown.

TCRdb's table, derived via immunoSEQ multiplex PCR, lists solely in-frame clones and lacks some. The table has over 100,000 clones, about four fifths seen once. The CDR3 is 17 residues long. The germline V gene has CDR1 SEHNR and CDR2 FQNEAQ (reference sequence). J was trimmed by 0 bases and V by 6 bases; bases with no gene match: 11. The rearrangement uses TRBV7-9 and TRBJ1-3; 7 bases line up with TRBD1. This clonotype was obtained from an adult in good health. Sequences were derived from peripheral blood, sampled on day 0 of AZD1222 vaccination. CDR3 nucleotide sequence: TGTGCCAGCAGTCCACCGGGACAGTGGCCCTCTGGAAACACCATATATTTT. The encoded protein is CASSPPGQWPSGNTIYF. The full variable domain, completed using reference TRBV7-9 and TRBJ1-3, is DTGVSQNPRHKITKRGQNVTFRCDPISEHNRLYWYRQTLGQGPEFLTYFQNEAQLEKSRLLSDRFSAERPKGSFSTLEIQRTEQGDSAMYLCASSPPGQWPSGNTIYFGEGSWLTVV.